Below are 27 T cell receptor beta chains sequenced from a single sample in a study of blood T cell repertoires in COVID-19. TCRdb's table, derived via immunoSEQ multiplex PCR, lists solely in-frame clones and lacks some. Counted here are tens of thousands of clones, 88% occurring once; the ten biggest clones make up about a fifth. Specimen: peripheral blood. The receptors stem from a woman aged 45-60 years with active or convalescent COVID-19.

The chain joins TRBV6-5 to TRBJ1-1; the match to TRBD1 covers 8 bases. CDR1 and CDR2 (germline): MNHEY, SVGAGI. The CDR3 is 12 residues long. V was clipped by 11 bases and J by 9 bases; unmatched bases: 11. This chain's CDR3 is CASHPDRAKAFF. The CDR3, as DNA: TGTGCCTCCCATCCGGACAGGGCGAAAGCTTTCTTT.

The rearrangement links TRBV7-2 to TRBJ2-7; 7 bases align to TRBD2. The J segment lost 1 base and the V segment lost 2 bases, leaving 5 bases of the junction unmatched. Germline V gene lookup returns CDR1 SGHTA and CDR2 FQGNSA. CDR3 length: 15 residues. Here the CDR3 DNA reads TGTGCCAGCAGCTTAACTAGCGCCTTTTCCTACGAGCAGTACTTC. Translated, it gives CASSLTSAFSYEQYF. The variable domain in full, completed from reference TRBV7-2 and TRBJ2-7, reads GAGVSQSPSNKVTEKGKDVELRCDPISGHTALYWYRQSLGQGLEFLIYFQGNSAPDKSGLPSDRFSAERTGGSVSTLTIQRTQQEDSAVYLCASSLTSAFSYEQYFGPGTRLTVT.

The CDR3 DNA sequence: TGTGCCAGCAACTTAGGGGGCGTAGGAGAGACCCAGTACTTC. Protein sequence: CASNLGGVGETQYF. This chain connects TRBV9 to TRBJ2-5; 7 nucleotides align to TRBD1. Germline V gives CDR1 SGDLS, CDR2 YYNGEE. The CDR3 is 14 residues long. Trimming cost V 6 bases and J 4 bases; bases outside gene matches: 9.

V is TRBV29-1 and J is TRBJ2-1; 7 bases are a match to TRBD2. The CDR3 consists of 17 residues. Germline V gives CDR1 SQVTM, CDR2 ANQGSEA. V lost 6 bases and J lost 7; bases outside the gene matches: 21. The CDR3 nucleotides are TGCAGCGTCCCAACAAGCGGGGCTAGCGGCATGCCTAATGAGCAGTTCTTC. Residues: CSVPTSGASGMPNEQFF.

This rearrangement joins TRBV7-3 to TRBJ1-2; tentative D call: TRBD1 (6 bases). Trimming cost V 5 bases and J 6 bases, with 13 bases left between them. Germline V gives CDR1 SGHTA, CDR2 FQGTGA. The CDR3 totals 13 residues. This CDR3 is CASSIQGLDGYTF. The CDR3 nucleotides are TGTGCCAGCAGCATACAGGGTCTGGATGGCTACACCTTC.

The chain recombines TRBV19 with TRBJ2-1; D might be TRBD2 (5 bases). V lost 6 bases and J lost 3, with 18 bases in between. The germline CDR1 and CDR2 sequences are LNHDA and SQIVND (reference sequence). The CDR3 runs to 16 residues. CDR3 in amino acids: CASRSEASTLYNEQFF. The CDR3 nucleotides are TGTGCCAGTAGATCTGAGGCTAGCACTCTCTACAATGAGCAGTTCTTC.

This clone is a singleton in its sample. J is TRBJ1-3 and V is TRBV6-5; 7 bases agree with TRBD1. CDR3 length: 14 amino acids. Germline V lookup: CDR1 MNHEY, CDR2 SVGAGI. The junction had 6 bases not matched to a gene; V was cut back by 8 bases and J by 2 bases. The DNA for the CDR3 is TGTGCCAGCGAAAGAACAGGGGCTGGAAACACCATATATTTT. Encoded protein: CASERTGAGNTIYF.

The chain links TRBV6-2 or TRBV6-3 to TRBJ2-3, with 9 bases that match TRBD2. Per the germline V gene, CDR1 is MNHEY and CDR2 is SVGEGT. J lost 4 bases, V lost 5 bases, and 10 bases had no gene match. The CDR3 covers 16 residues. CDR3 region: CASSPLWREGPDTQYF. In nucleotides, the CDR3 is TGTGCCAGCAGTCCGCTCTGGCGGGAGGGGCCAGATACGCAGTATTTT.

The chain has TRBV6-2 or TRBV6-3 and TRBJ2-7; possibly TRBD2 for D (6 bases). This CDR3 spans 14 amino acids. V was shortened by 6 bases and J by 5 bases, with 17 bases between the two germline ends. Germline-derived CDR1 and CDR2 are MNHEY and SVGEGT. The CDR3 region has the DNA TGTGCCAGCAGCTCATACGGACTATCTCACGAGCAGTACTTC. Amino acid sequence: CASSSYGLSHEQYF.

The CDR3 sequence is CASSQDRWVRDGYTF. The CDR3 DNA follows: TGTGCCAGCAGCCAAGATCGGTGGGTCCGGGATGGCTACACCTTC. The rearrangement links TRBV4-2 to TRBJ1-2; D gene uncertain. This CDR3 has 15 amino acids. Germline values: CDR1 LGHNA, CDR2 YNFKEQ. With 0 bases removed from V and 6 bases from J, the gap between germline ends came to 14 bases.

The chain uses TRBV18 and TRBJ1-1, with unresolved D. Germline CDR1 reads KGHSH; CDR2 reads LQKENI. The CDR3 is 14 amino acids. Trimming pared 1 base from V and 1 base from J, leaving 7 bases between. This chain's CDR3 is CASSPQGENTEAFF. CDR3 nucleotides: TGTGCCAGCTCACCACAGGGAGAGAACACTGAAGCTTTCTTT.

This chain links TRBV20-1 with TRBJ1-1; tentatively, D is TRBD1 (5 bases). Germline CDR1 is DFQATT and CDR2 is SNEGSKA (reference sequence). V shed 5 bases and J shed 6 bases, with 10 bases lying between them. This CDR3 comprises 11 residues. The CDR3 DNA reads TGCAGTGCTTTCCAGGGCCCTGAAGCTTTCTTT. It encodes CSAFQGPEAFF.

There are a few counts of this clone. This chain links TRBV11-2 with TRBJ2-7; the D is unclear. The CDR3 runs 12 residues. V lost 8 bases, J lost 0 bases, and 8 bases lay in between. Germline V CDR1 and CDR2: SGHAT, FQNNGV. The CDR3 nucleotides are TGTGCCAGCGGCGGTAGCTCCTACGAGCAGTACTTC. It codes for CASGGSSYEQYF.

The V and J genes are TRBV29-1 and TRBJ1-5; maybe TRBD1 (6 bases). Trimming took 7 bases from V and 2 from J, leaving 15 bases between them. Germline V lookup: CDR1 SQVTM, CDR2 ANQGSEA. The CDR3 has 14 amino acids. The CDR3 nucleotides read TGCAGCGCACTAACAGGGTTCGGCAATCAGCCCCAGCATTTT. As protein: CSALTGFGNQPQHF. The variable domain in full, completed from reference TRBV29-1 and TRBJ1-5, reads SAVISQKPSRDICQRGTSLTIQCQVDSQVTMMFWYRQQPGQSLTLIATANQGSEATYESGFVIDKFPISRPNLTFSTLTVSNMSPEDSSIYLCSALTGFGNQPQHFGDGTRLSIL.

CDR3 in amino acids: CASSPRQGVNNEQFF. CDR3 in DNA: TGTGCCAGCAGCCCCAGACAGGGGGTTAACAATGAGCAGTTCTTC. The chain employs TRBV7-6 and TRBJ2-1; 9 nucleotides agree with TRBD1. Trimming removed 5 bases from V and 5 bases from J; junction bases left unmatched: 7. Germline V gene sequence: CDR1 SGHVS, CDR2 FNYEAQ. The CDR3 is made up of 15 amino acids.

The chain employs TRBV14 and TRBJ2-1; 7 nucleotides line up with TRBD1. The CDR3 sequence is 13 residues long. The junction had 3 bases not matched to a gene; V was cut back by 1 base and J by 9 bases. The germline V gene encodes CDR1 SGHDN and CDR2 FVKESK. The CDR3 DNA follows: TGTGCCAGCAGCCAAGCACAGGGGTTTGAGCAGTTCTTC. Protein product: CASSQAQGFEQFF.

The chain joins TRBV27 to TRBJ2-3; maybe TRBD1 (6 bases). Germline CDR1 MNHEY, CDR2 SMNVEV (reference sequence). This CDR3 spans 14 amino acids. The germline V and J ends were trimmed by 5 bases and 3 bases, with 12 bases remaining between them. The CDR3 bases are TGTGCCAGCAGTAGCGGCCAGGGGACAGATACGCAGTATTTT. This encodes CASSSGQGTDTQYF.

The gene calls are TRBV3-1 (or the pseudogene TRBV3-2) and TRBJ2-1, with 10 bases fitting TRBD2. V lost 3 bases to trimming and J lost 7 bases; unmatched junction nucleotides: 15. Germline-derived CDR1 and CDR2 are LGHDT and YNNKEL (reference sequence). The CDR3 is 18 amino acids. The CDR3 DNA sequence: TGTGCCAGCAGCCAGGTACTTTTGAGCGGGAGGGCCAGGAATGAGCAGTTCTTC. It specifies CASSQVLLSGRARNEQFF.

There are a few counts of this clone. The V gene is TRBV9, the J gene TRBJ2-1; 12 bases align to TRBD2. The length of the CDR3 is 14 residues. In germline, CDR1 is SGDLS, CDR2 YYNGEE. With 3 bases clipped from V and 8 bases from J, the junction kept 3 bases outside the gene matches. CDR3 DNA: TGTGCCAGCAGCGCGCGGACTAGCGGGGATGAGCAGTTCTTC. Translation gives CASSARTSGDEQFF.

The CDR3 DNA is TGTGCCAGCAGGATAGATGTCCAAGCTTTCTTT. Residues: CASRIDVQAFF. The chain uses TRBV2 and TRBJ1-1; D is uncertain. V dropped 6 bases and J dropped 9 bases, with 11 bases sitting between them. The germline V gene has CDR1 SNHLY and CDR2 FYNNEI. The CDR3 spans 11 residues.

The chain joins TRBV28 to TRBJ1-5, with D perhaps TRBD1 (5 bases). Germline V gene data show CDR1 as MDHEN and CDR2 as SYDVKM. The CDR3 covers 14 residues. V lost 5 bases and J 4 bases, leaving 12 bases between the germline ends. CDR3 nucleotide sequence: TGTGCCAGCAGTACCCAGGGTGGTAATCAGCCCCAGCATTTT. Encoded protein: CASSTQGGNQPQHF.

V gene TRBV2 combines with J gene TRBJ1-5; D remains unclear. V lost 2 bases to trimming and J lost 6 bases, with 17 bases between them. CDR3 length: 16 residues. CDR1 is SNHLY, CDR2 FYNNEI, per germline. Written as DNA, the CDR3 is TGTGCCAGCAGTGAACAAGGGCGGGCCTTTGGTCAGCCCCAGCATTTT. It encodes CASSEQGRAFGQPQHF.

V is TRBV16 and J is TRBJ2-1, with D possibly being TRBD1 (6 bases). Germline V gene data show CDR1 as KGHSY and CDR2 as FQNENV. The CDR3 is 17 residues long. V was shortened by 0 bases and J by 9 bases, with 21 bases between the two germline ends. The CDR3 reads CASSQSVGLQGLTEQFF. For the CDR3, the DNA is TGTGCCAGCAGCCAATCGGTTGGTCTACAGGGTCTAACTGAGCAGTTCTTC. The variable domain in full, with the rest retrieved from reference TRBV16 and TRBJ2-1, is GEEVAQTPKHLVRGEGQKAKLYCAPIKGHSYVFWYQQVLKNEFKFLISFQNENVFDETGMPKERFSAKCLPNSPCSLEIQATKLEDSAVYFCASSQSVGLQGLTEQFFGPGTRLTVL.

The CDR3 nucleotides read TGTGCCAGCAGCGCCGCGACAGGTCGAGGCTACACCTTC. Translated: CASSAATGRGYTF. The chain has TRBV5-6 and TRBJ1-2, with D perhaps matching TRBD1 (6 bases). CDR3 length equals 13 residues. V lost 4 bases and J 8 bases, leaving 15 bases between the germline ends. Germline CDR1 SGHDT, CDR2 YYEEEE.

The chain recombines TRBV12-5 with TRBJ2-1; D remains ambiguous. V was cut by 3 bases and J by 10 bases, with 7 bases left in between. The CDR3 sequence is 11 residues long. The germline CDR1 and CDR2 sequences are LGHNT and FRNRAP. The chain's CDR3 is CASGLLREQFF. In nucleotides, the CDR3 is TGTGCTAGTGGTTTATTGAGAGAGCAGTTCTTC.

This chain connects TRBV10-3 to TRBJ2-1, with 8 bases matching TRBD1. The CDR3 length is 14 residues. Per germline, CDR1 ENHRY and CDR2 SYGVKD. J gave up 15 bases and V 4 bases, and 14 bases lay outside the gene matches. Here the CDR3 DNA reads TGTGCCATCAGTGGGGAAGGACAGGGTCGCGCTCCGTTCTTC. Amino acid sequence: CAISGEGQGRAPFF.

The chain employs TRBV7-9 and TRBJ2-3; possible D gene TRBD1, 5 bases. The CDR3 is made up of 14 amino acids. The germline V gene has CDR1 SEHNR and CDR2 FQNEAQ (reference sequence). Trimming left V 3 bases short and J 1 base short, with 8 bases between. In DNA, the CDR3 is TGTGCCAGCAGCTTCGGCAGGGGCACAGATACGCAGTATTTT. Its translation: CASSFGRGTDTQYF.